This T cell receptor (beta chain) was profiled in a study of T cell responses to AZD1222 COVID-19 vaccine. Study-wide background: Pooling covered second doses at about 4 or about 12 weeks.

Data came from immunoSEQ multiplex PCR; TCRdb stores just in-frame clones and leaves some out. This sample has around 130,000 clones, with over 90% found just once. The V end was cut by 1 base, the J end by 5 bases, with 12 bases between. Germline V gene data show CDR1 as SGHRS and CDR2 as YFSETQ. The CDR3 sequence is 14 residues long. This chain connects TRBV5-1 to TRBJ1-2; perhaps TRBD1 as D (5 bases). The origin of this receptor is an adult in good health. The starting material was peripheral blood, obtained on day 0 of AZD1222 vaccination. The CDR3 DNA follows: TGCGCCAGCAGCTTGTTATTCGCAGGGTATGGCTACACCTTC. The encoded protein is CASSLLFAGYGYTF.